This T cell receptor beta chain emerged from a study of radiotherapy plus CTLA-4 blockade in lung cancer. The overall study: In approximately 17% of patients, objective responses were seen; approximately 30% had disease control. General observations from the study: There was expansion of tumor-derived TCR clones in blood after radiotherapy plus ipilimumab.

Per the germline V gene, CDR1 is KGHSH and CDR2 is LQKENI. CDR3 length: 12 residues. Trimming stripped 3 bases from V and 1 base from J, with 1 base between. Points on this clone: Its specificity is unknown.

Repertoires were generated with immunoSEQ multiplex PCR, while TCRdb's copy carries only in-frame clones and drops some. The sample has about 95,000 clones, about 80% seen once. This TCR came from a human donor with non-small cell lung cancer who had stable disease on radiotherapy plus ipilimumab. The chain links TRBV18 to TRBJ1-5; no firm D call. Sequences were derived from peripheral blood, sampled from a patient treated with radiotherapy plus ipilimumab. The CDR3, as DNA: TGTGCCAGCTCACCCAGCAATCAGCCCCAGCATTTT. This gives the protein CASSPSNQPQHF.